The rows below give T cell receptor beta chains drawn from one sample of a study of PD-1 blockade in classical Hodgkin lymphoma. Method: immunoSEQ multiplex PCR; TCRdb's copy keeps in-frame clones and lacks some. This sample has about 27,000 clones; more than 80% occur once, and the top ten carry 2% to 2.5%. The specimen was CD4+ T cells from blood, collected before the fourth cycle of nivolumab. These receptors were collected from a human donor with classical Hodgkin lymphoma. CDR3s include the opening cysteine and the closing phenylalanine or tryptophan. Fields, in order: clone size, V gene, J gene, CDR3 length, CDR3 protein. Clone size, where shown, is once, few, many, or a class for clones that have expanded.

clone_size: few; v_call: TRBV19; j_call: TRBJ2-2; cdr3_length: 15; cdr3_aa: CASRRDGSNTGELFF
clone_size: .; v_call: TRBV30; j_call: TRBJ1-2; cdr3_length: 13; cdr3_aa: CARRQGLDYGYTF
clone_size: .; v_call: TRBV7-9; j_call: TRBJ2-1; cdr3_length: 16; cdr3_aa: CASSFGGTSDNNEQFF
clone_size: .; v_call: TRBV19; j_call: TRBJ2-6; cdr3_length: 18; cdr3_aa: CASSDGRKSLSGANVLTF
clone_size: .; v_call: TRBV7-2; j_call: TRBJ2-1; cdr3_length: 15; cdr3_aa: CASSHGPSGYNEQFF
clone_size: .; v_call: TRBV9; j_call: TRBJ2-2; cdr3_length: 18; cdr3_aa: CASSVAPGTQVGTGELFF
clone_size: once; v_call: TRBV20-1; j_call: TRBJ1-1; cdr3_length: 11; cdr3_aa: CSAWRDTEAFF
clone_size: .; v_call: TRBV6-1; j_call: TRBJ1-5; cdr3_length: 14; cdr3_aa: CASSATHPDQPQHF
clone_size: .; v_call: TRBV9; j_call: TRBJ2-1; cdr3_length: 13; cdr3_aa: CASSPRTGNEQFF
clone_size: .; v_call: TRBV7-2; j_call: TRBJ1-4; cdr3_length: 15; cdr3_aa: CASSLREVGREKLFF
clone_size: once; v_call: TRBV6-5; j_call: TRBJ2-1; cdr3_length: 11; cdr3_aa: CASRFGFEQFF
clone_size: .; v_call: TRBV5-6; j_call: TRBJ1-3; cdr3_length: 12; cdr3_aa: CASRGQGNTIYF
clone_size: .; v_call: TRBV6-1; j_call: TRBJ1-1; cdr3_length: 13; cdr3_aa: CASHGIYKLEAFF
clone_size: .; v_call: TRBV27; j_call: TRBJ2-2; cdr3_length: 16; cdr3_aa: CASRSFTSGHAGELFF
clone_size: .; v_call: TRBV6-5; j_call: TRBJ1-4; cdr3_length: 14; cdr3_aa: CASSLQGTNEKLFF
clone_size: .; v_call: TRBV4-2; j_call: TRBJ2-1; cdr3_length: 17; cdr3_aa: CASSQDAGQGAYNEQFF
clone_size: .; v_call: TRBV6-4; j_call: TRBJ2-2; cdr3_length: 13; cdr3_aa: CASSDPKTGELFF
clone_size: once; v_call: TRBV29-1; j_call: TRBJ2-1; cdr3_length: 12; cdr3_aa: CSVEDRWNEQFF
clone_size: .; v_call: TRBV30; j_call: TRBJ2-6; cdr3_length: 13; cdr3_aa: CAWDLSGANVLTF
clone_size: .; v_call: TRBV5-3; j_call: TRBJ2-1; cdr3_length: 16; cdr3_aa: CARSFQREEAYNEQFF
clone_size: .; v_call: TRBV6-6; j_call: TRBJ1-2; cdr3_length: 14; cdr3_aa: CASSDAGGAGGYTF
clone_size: .; v_call: TRBV6-5; j_call: TRBJ1-2; cdr3_length: 15; cdr3_aa: CASSYAVNQGGGYTF
clone_size: .; v_call: TRBV28; j_call: TRBJ1-1; cdr3_length: 16; cdr3_aa: CASSPTGGGIVTEAFF
clone_size: .; v_call: TRBV28; j_call: TRBJ2-3; cdr3_length: 14; cdr3_aa: CASKIDGSTDTQYF
clone_size: once; v_call: TRBV20-1; j_call: TRBJ2-7; cdr3_length: 11; cdr3_aa: CSATRVDEQYF
clone_size: .; v_call: TRBV7-7; j_call: TRBJ1-3; cdr3_length: 14; cdr3_aa: CASSLTAVGNTIYF
clone_size: .; v_call: TRBV18; j_call: TRBJ1-4; cdr3_length: 15; cdr3_aa: CASLPTGGLGEKLFF
clone_size: .; v_call: TRBV7-2; j_call: TRBJ2-3; cdr3_length: 14; cdr3_aa: CASSLRRAADTQYF
clone_size: once; v_call: TRBV28; j_call: TRBJ1-4; cdr3_length: 18; cdr3_aa: CASSNDKQGWATNEKLFF
clone_size: .; v_call: TRBV30; j_call: TRBJ2-2; cdr3_length: 15; cdr3_aa: CAWSVEGVSTGELFF
clone_size: once; v_call: TRBV30; j_call: TRBJ1-2; cdr3_length: 12; cdr3_aa: CAWSEGWRGYTF
clone_size: once; v_call: TRBV18; j_call: TRBJ1-4; cdr3_length: 13; cdr3_aa: CASSKRVNEKLFF
clone_size: .; v_call: TRBV5-1; j_call: TRBJ1-1; cdr3_length: 15; cdr3_aa: CASSLGYRGDTEAFF
clone_size: .; v_call: TRBV11-2; j_call: TRBJ1-5; cdr3_length: 14; cdr3_aa: CASSRVPISQPQHF
clone_size: .; v_call: TRBV5-5; j_call: TRBJ1-2; cdr3_length: 11; cdr3_aa: CASSLEGYRLF
clone_size: .; v_call: TRBV10-1; j_call: TRBJ1-2; cdr3_length: 10; cdr3_aa: CASSEVWETF
clone_size: .; v_call: TRBV2; j_call: TRBJ2-7; cdr3_length: 15; cdr3_aa: CASSGPGTSSYEQYF
clone_size: .; v_call: TRBV6-5; j_call: TRBJ1-6; cdr3_length: 15; cdr3_aa: CASSYALATNSPLHF
clone_size: .; v_call: TRBV19; j_call: TRBJ1-2; cdr3_length: 15; cdr3_aa: CASSIAARLYYGYTF
clone_size: .; v_call: TRBV27; j_call: TRBJ2-3; cdr3_length: 15; cdr3_aa: CASSLSLRSTDTQYF
clone_size: once; v_call: TRBV6-1; j_call: TRBJ2-1; cdr3_length: 15; cdr3_aa: CASSEGTSGANEQFF
clone_size: .; v_call: TRBV19; j_call: TRBJ1-2; cdr3_length: 16; cdr3_aa: CASSNHRRDFGYGYTF